This is a list of T cell receptor beta chains from one sample in a study of control samples from healthy donors and cancer patients. Measured with immunoSEQ multiplex PCR; TCRdb has only the in-frame clones, and not every one. This table holds roughly 450,000 clones, 75% to 95% found once. The sequenced material came from PBMCs. The receptors stem from a man aged 35 to 55 with head and neck cancer. Each CDR3 is given without its conserved first and last residue.

CDR3,V
ASSFQTGLTDTQY,TRBV6-2/TRBV6-3
ASSIVRGPRNEQF,TRBV19
ASSLGGSSYEQY,TRBV5-6
SASGSPGGRFYEQY,TRBV20-1
ASSPGGANTEAF,TRBV7-9
SVLTGGNTEAF,TRBV29-1
ASSSGLSNTEAF,TRBV11-2
ASSFWGFNSPLH,TRBV7-9
ASSASLAGSYEQY,TRBV28
ASSRGQADSYEQY,TRBV5-4
ASSQGQGEGEQY,TRBV7-2
ASSLGVGMAF,TRBV11-3
ASSFSTGRNTEAF,TRBV6-2/TRBV6-3
ATSRGTSTDTQY,TRBV15
ASSQDPPEKLF,TRBV14
ASSPGDRKGNTEAF,TRBV18
ASSLSQGRETQY,TRBV27
ACGQGSGANVLT,TRBV30
ASSQEPGAMVYTEAF,TRBV4-3
ASSQIGTPGYT,TRBV3-1/TRBV3-2
ATQGGTNTGELF,TRBV6-6
ASSYKDRFHEQY,TRBV6-5